This T cell receptor beta chain was sequenced in a study of cytomegalovirus exposure and HLA in healthy donors. Trimming took 4 bases from V and 8 from J; bases not matched to a gene: 12. The CDR3 totals 16 residues. Germline assignment: CDR1 SGHRS and CDR2 YFSETQ. The repertoire was sequenced with immunoSEQ multiplex PCR; TCRdb's copy has only in-frame clones and lacks some. The profile shows some 130,000 clones, approximately 82% of them singletons. Material: PBMCs. This clonotype was sampled from a man between 25 and 39 years old in good health and CMV-seropositive. This chain joins TRBV5-1 and TRBJ2-1; 10 positions match TRBD2. The CDR3 loop reads CASSQRAGGPSDEQFF. The CDR3 DNA sequence: TGCGCCAGCAGCCAACGAGCGGGGGGGCCTTCGGATGAGCAGTTCTTC.